Shown below are 32 T cell receptor beta chains from a single sample sequenced in a study of metastatic and nonmetastatic thyroid tumors. No patient received treatment before thyroid surgery. TCRdb reprocessed the PCR reads via MiXCR. Here the sample spans 35,000 to 50,000 clones, around an eighth being singletons. The sequenced sample was blood. The receptors were gathered from a male donor with papillary thyroid cancer or a benign thyroid nodule (not recorded which). Some clones in this sample may be carry-over from other donors' samples.

This clone was seen many times. The rearrangement links TRBV18 to TRBJ1-3; D might be TRBD1 (5 bases). Germline V CDR1 and CDR2: KGHSH, LQKENI. This CDR3 is built from 17 residues. V lost 3 bases, J lost 0 bases, and 15 bases lay in between. The CDR3 spells CASSPLTGGSSGNTIYF. CDR3 nucleotides: TGTGCCAGCTCACCTCTGACGGGGGGAAGCTCTGGAAACACCATATATTTT.

V gene TRBV6-1 combines with J gene TRBJ2-5; the D is unclear. The germline CDR1 and CDR2 sequences are MNHNS and SASEGT. The CDR3 has 14 amino acids. The V and J ends lost 0 bases and 11 bases respectively, with 16 bases between them. CDR3 sequence reads: CASSEALNQDTQYF. DNA for the CDR3: TGTGCCAGCAGTGAAGCGCTCAACCAAGATACTCAGTACTTC.

The gene calls are TRBV27 and TRBJ1-1; possible D gene TRBD1, 5 bases. CDR3 length equals 13 residues. Germline-derived CDR1 and CDR2 are MNHEY and SMNVEV (reference sequence). V was shortened by 2 bases and J by 12 bases, with 16 bases between the two germline ends. The CDR3 here is CASSLAQGRLSFF. As DNA, the CDR3 is TGTGCCAGCAGTTTAGCGCAGGGACGATTGTCTTTCTTT.

This clone appeared a few times. The conserved phenylalanine or tryptophan is not found at the CDR3 terminus, so this likely reflects a read error. This rearrangement joins TRBV10-2 to TRBJ2-2; 9 bases match TRBD1. After removal of 6 bases from V and 5 bases from J, the junction contained 1 base not matched to a gene. The germline gives CDR1 WSHSY, CDR2 SAAADI. The CDR3 loop spans 13 amino acids. CDR3 DNA sequence: TGCGCCAGCAGGACAGGGGGGACCGGGGAGCTGTTTCTT. Encoded protein: CASRTGGTGELFL.

This clone showed up many times. This chain joins TRBV20-1 and TRBJ2-2; D is perhaps TRBD1 (6 bases). Germline CDR1 reads DFQATT; CDR2 reads SNEGSKA (reference sequence). V lost 3 bases and J 7 bases, leaving 15 bases between the germline ends. The CDR3 consists of 14 residues. The chain's CDR3 is CSAREQGRHGELFF. CDR3 DNA: TGCAGTGCTAGGGAACAGGGCCGTCACGGGGAGCTGTTTTTT.

This clone counts as medium-sized. The J gene is TRBJ1-5, the V gene TRBV27; TRBD1 matches 9 bases. CDR1 is MNHEY and CDR2 is SMNVEV in the germline V gene (reference sequence). The CDR3 spans 14 residues. Unmatched junction bases numbered 5, after V lost 5 bases and J lost 6 bases. The CDR3 loop is CASSPGTGFQPQHF. CDR3 DNA: TGTGCCAGCAGTCCAGGGACAGGGTTTCAGCCCCAGCATTTT.

This clone was observed at least ten times. J is TRBJ1-1 and V is TRBV5-1, with D uncertain. Germline V lookup: CDR1 SGHRS, CDR2 YFSETQ. The ends were cut back, 4 bases at V and 4 bases at J, with 14 bases in the middle. This CDR3 contains 14 residues. CDR3 residues: CASSAGAGSTEAFF. CDR3 nucleotide sequence: TGCGCCAGCAGCGCGGGCGCCGGGAGCACTGAAGCTTTCTTT. Complete variable domain (other parts from reference TRBV5-1 and TRBJ1-1): KAGVTQTPRYLIKTRGQQVTLSCSPISGHRSVSWYQQTPGQGLQFLFEYFSETQRNKGNFPGRFSGRQFSNSRSEMNVSTLELGDSALYLCASSAGAGSTEAFFGQGTRLTVV.

Notes on this clone: Since a much larger clone is just one base distant, this may be a read error. The sample carries other DNA sequences with the same CDR3. The chain has TRBV18 and TRBJ1-5, with 11 bases identical to TRBD1. Germline CDR1 and CDR2: KGHSH and LQKENI. The CDR3 is 16 residues long. The CDR3 is CASSPGQGGRNQPQHF. For the CDR3, the DNA is TGCGCCAGCTCACCGGGACAGGGGGGTCGCAATCAGCCCCAGCATTTT.

This clone was recorded at least ten times. CDR3 in DNA: TGTGCCAGCAGTGAGTACAGGCAAGAGACCCAGTACTTC. Translating it yields CASSEYRQETQYF. V and J are TRBV2 and TRBJ2-5; perhaps TRBD1 as D (5 bases). The CDR3 runs to 13 residues. Germline values: CDR1 SNHLY, CDR2 FYNNEI. Trimming left V 3 bases short and J 2 bases short, with 7 bases between.

This clone was found a few times. The rearrangement joins TRBV28 to TRBJ2-7; D gene ambiguous. V lost 3 bases and J 1 base, leaving 10 bases between the germline ends. Germline values: CDR1 MDHEN, CDR2 SYDVKM. The CDR3 runs to 14 residues. The CDR3 DNA sequence: TGTGCCAGCAGTTTGAGAGGCGGATCCTACGAGCAGTACTTC. It encodes CASSLRGGSYEQYF.

This clone was counted ten times or more. The rearrangement joins TRBV6-1 to TRBJ1-2; D may be TRBD1 (5 bases). V was clipped by 6 bases and J by 5 bases, with 22 bases between them. The germline CDR1 and CDR2 sequences are MNHNS and SASEGT. The CDR3 has 16 amino acids. The CDR3 loop is CASRSGRGSLRYGYTF. The CDR3 region has the DNA TGTGCCAGCAGGTCCGGGAGGGGATCCCTTCGGTATGGCTACACCTTC.

Details on this clone: A clone one base away is much larger, so this may be a read error. This CDR3 is also generated by other DNA sequences in the sample. The chain employs TRBV30 and TRBJ2-7; 8 bases fit TRBD2. The CDR3 sequence is 16 residues long. Germline V gene lookup returns CDR1 GTSNPN and CDR2 SVGIG (reference sequence). The ends lost 4 bases at V and 4 bases at J; junction bases unmatched: 15. CDR3: CAWTEPTGTSGYEQYF. As DNA, the CDR3 is TGTGCCTGGACCGAACCAACCGGGACTAGTGGTTACGAGCAGTACTTC.

This clone appeared a few times. This chain links TRBV6-1 with TRBJ2-7; 12 nucleotides match TRBD1. After removal of 1 base from V and 6 bases from J, the junction contained 7 bases not matched to a gene. Germline lookup yields CDR1 MNHNS and CDR2 SASEGT. The CDR3 runs 16 residues. The CDR3 region has the DNA TGTGCCAGCAGTGAAGATACCGGGACAGGGGGCAGCGAGCAGTACTTC. Residues: CASSEDTGTGGSEQYF.

This clone was found many times. The chain links TRBV15 to TRBJ2-1; D unclear. From germline, CDR1 is LNHNV and CDR2 YYDKDF (reference sequence). The CDR3 is 13 amino acids. Deletions cut 1 base from V and 9 bases from J, with 10 bases between. The CDR3 sequence is CATSRAIVTEQFF. As DNA, the CDR3 is TGTGCCACCAGCAGAGCGATCGTGACTGAGCAGTTCTTC.

In this sample, this clone is medium-sized. The V call is TRBV6-4, the J call TRBJ2-2, with 10 bases aligning to TRBD1. Germline CDR1 and CDR2: MRHNA and SNTAGT. The CDR3 has 15 amino acids. V was pared by 0 bases and J by 6 bases, with 1 base of the junction left unmatched. CDR3 nucleotide sequence: TGTGCCAGCAGTGACTCGACAGGGGGCGCCGGGGAGCTGTTTTTT. Encoded protein: CASSDSTGGAGELFF.

At least ten counts were recorded for this clone. V usage is TRBV28 and J usage is TRBJ1-1; no clear D. Germline CDR1 reads MDHEN; CDR2 reads SYDVKM. The V gene lost 2 bases and the J gene lost 1 base, with 5 bases spanning the gap. The CDR3 runs 13 residues. The DNA of the CDR3 is TGTGCCAGCAGTTTAGGCAAGAACACTGAAGCTTTCTTT. Protein product: CASSLGKNTEAFF.

The chain employs TRBV6-1 and TRBJ2-7; the D is unclear. Trimming removed 6 bases at V and 2 bases at J, with 11 bases between. Looked up from germline, CDR1 is MNHNS and CDR2 is SASEGT. This CDR3 is built from 13 residues. The CDR3 DNA follows: TGTGCCAGCAGCCGGTACCATGCCTACGAGCAGTACTTC. This encodes CASSRYHAYEQYF.

This clone was found a few times. One junction end does not reproduce the germline sequence, and a read error may be involved. V usage is TRBV6-1 and J usage is TRBJ1-2; D unresolved. Per germline, CDR1 MNHNS and CDR2 SASEGT. This CDR3 contains 13 residues. The CDR3 bases are TGTGCCTGCAGCTCAGAACCTTACTATGGCTACACCTTC. It encodes CACSSEPYYGYTF.

This clone was observed many times. The rearrangement uses TRBV10-3 and TRBJ1-3; D gene uncertain. Trimming left V 0 bases short and J 0 bases short, with 3 bases between. Germline V gene data show CDR1 as ENHRY and CDR2 as SYGVKD. The CDR3 sequence is 14 residues long. CDR3 coding DNA: TGTGCCATCAGTGAGTCGGACTCTGGAAACACCATATATTTT. Protein sequence: CAISESDSGNTIYF.

This clone was observed many times. This chain links TRBV7-2 with TRBJ1-4, with 9 bases lining up with TRBD1. There are 14 residues in the CDR3. After removal of 4 bases from V and 7 bases from J, the junction contained 4 bases not matched to a gene. Per germline, CDR1 SGHTA and CDR2 FQGNSA. CDR3 bases: TGTGCCAGCAGCTCCGGGACAGGGCTTGAAAAACTGTTTTTT. Translation: CASSSGTGLEKLFF. The whole variable domain, remainder taken from reference TRBV7-2 and TRBJ1-4, is GAGVSQSPSNKVTEKGKDVELRCDPISGHTALYWYRQSLGQGLEFLIYFQGNSAPDKSGLPSDRFSAERTGGSVSTLTIQRTQQEDSAVYLCASSSGTGLEKLFFGSGTQLSVL.

This clone came up many times. V and J are TRBV14 and TRBJ1-1, with D possibly TRBD1 on 6 matching bases. The CDR3 loop spans 13 amino acids. Germline CDR1 is SGHDN and CDR2 is FVKESK. Between the trimmed V and J ends, which lost 3 bases and 9 bases, there was a span of 14 bases. CDR3 region: CASSHLDRLKAFF. Here the CDR3 DNA reads TGTGCCAGCAGCCACCTCGACAGGTTGAAAGCTTTCTTT.

This clone has a count of ten or more. Germline and junction disagree at one end, which may indicate a read error. This chain links TRBV6-5 with TRBJ1-5; the D gene is possibly TRBD1 (6 bases). This CDR3 comprises 18 residues. Germline V gene lookup returns CDR1 MNHEY and CDR2 SVGAGI. The CDR3 DNA follows: TGTGCCAGCATTTACCCCAGGGGCCTCAGTTATAGCAATCAGCCCCAGCATTTT. The encoded protein is CASIYPRGLSYSNQPQHF.

This clone was observed many times. The V and J genes are TRBV6-4 and TRBJ2-3; D could derive from TRBD1 or TRBD2 (5 bases each). CDR3 length equals 15 residues. Germline values: CDR1 MRHNA, CDR2 SNTAGT. V gave up 0 bases and J gave up 4 bases, with 11 bases separating them. CDR3 DNA sequence: TGTGCCAGCAGTGACTCGAGTCAGGGACCAGATACGCAGTATTTT. Translated, it gives CASSDSSQGPDTQYF.

This clone was detected many times. This could be a read error, since a much larger clone is one nucleotide away. This chain joins TRBV11-3 and TRBJ2-3; perhaps TRBD2 as D (5 bases). The CDR3 spans 13 residues. Trimming shortened V by 2 bases and J by 2 bases, and 5 bases separated the two germline ends. Looked up from germline, CDR1 is SGHNT and CDR2 is YENEEA. This CDR3 reads CASSLLATDTQYF. For the CDR3, the DNA is TGTGCCAGCAGCTTACTAGCCACAGATACGCAGTATTTT.

This clone was seen many times. One end of the junction does not line up with germline, which may come from a read error. The rearrangement uses TRBV6-1 and TRBJ2-5, with D possibly being TRBD2 (5 bases). CDR3 length equals 10 residues. CDR1 and CDR2 from the germline V gene are MNHNS and SASEGT. The CDR3 nucleotides are TGTGCCAGCAGTGGGGAGACCAAGTACTTC. It specifies CASSGETKYF.

This clone was observed a handful of times. The junction does not match germline at one end; this may be a read error. Other DNA sequences in this specimen translate into the identical CDR3. CDR3 nucleotides: TGCGCCAGCATGAGGGGAGGGGTTCCGCGAGAGCAATACTTC. It translates to CASMRGGVPREQYF. This chain joins TRBV27 and TRBJ2-7; the match to TRBD2 covers 7 bases. CDR3 length: 14 residues. Germline assignment: CDR1 MNHEY and CDR2 SMNVEV (reference sequence).

The chain carries TRBV28 and TRBJ2-1; D perhaps matches TRBD2 (6 bases). Trimming stripped 6 bases from V and 8 bases from J, with 11 bases between. CDR1 and CDR2 from the germline V gene are MDHEN and SYDVKM. This CDR3 is built from 12 residues. CDR3 DNA sequence: TGTGCCAGCAGCTGGACTATCCATGAGCAGTTCTTC. Its translation: CASSWTIHEQFF. Looking up the rest from reference TRBV28 and TRBJ2-1 gives the full variable domain: DVKVTQSSRYLVKRTGEKVFLECVQDMDHENMFWYRQDPGLGLRLIYFSYDVKMKEKGDIPEGYSVSREKKERFSLILESASTNQTSMYLCASSWTIHEQFFGPGTRLTVL.

This clone occurred many times. This chain links TRBV12-5 with TRBJ1-2; weak D call: TRBD1 (6 bases). V was cut by 3 bases and J by 4 bases, with 12 bases left in between. Looked up from germline, CDR1 is LGHNT and CDR2 is FRNRAP. The CDR3 loop spans 14 amino acids. The CDR3 loop is CASGLTGISYGYTF. CDR3 coding DNA: TGTGCTAGTGGTTTAACAGGGATCAGCTATGGCTACACCTTC.

This clone was picked up a small number of times. Since a much larger clone is just one base distant, this may be a read error. The chain couples TRBV13 to TRBJ2-1; D is undetermined. Germline V gene data show CDR1 as PRHDT and CDR2 as FYEKMQ (reference sequence). The CDR3 sequence is 13 residues long. Between the trimmed V and J ends, which lost 0 bases and 9 bases, there was a span of 9 bases. Here the CDR3 reads CASSLGGLFEQFF. CDR3 bases: TGTGCCAGCAGCTTAGGGGGTTTGTTTGAGCAGTTCTTC.

This clone was seen ten or more times. The chain couples TRBV12-3 or TRBV12-4 to TRBJ2-1; D is possibly TRBD2 (5 bases). The CDR3 consists of 11 residues. V was pared by 5 bases and J by 16 bases, with 15 bases between. CDR3 amino acids: CASSLGLPGFF. In DNA, the CDR3 is TGTGCCAGCAGTCTTGGACTCCCGGGATTCTTC.

This clone appeared many times. The V and J genes are TRBV4-1 and TRBJ1-5; maybe TRBD1 (6 bases). This CDR3 has 14 residues. Between the trimmed V and J ends, which lost 1 base and 5 bases, there was a span of 9 bases. CDR1 is MGHRA and CDR2 is YSYEKL in the germline V gene. CDR3 coding DNA: TGCGCCAGCAGCCAAGCGAGGGGGTATCAGCCCCAGCATTTT. Its translation is CASSQARGYQPQHF.

This clone was observed many times. The V call is TRBV20-1, the J call TRBJ2-2; D tentatively reads TRBD1 or TRBD2 (5 bases each). Germline CDR1 is DFQATT and CDR2 is SNEGSKA (reference sequence). This CDR3 spans 15 amino acids. V was clipped by 0 bases and J by 5 bases, with 13 bases between them. The CDR3 region is CSARDLGRRTGELFF. CDR3 sequence (DNA): TGCAGTGCTAGAGATCTGGGGCGGAGGACCGGGGAGCTGTTTTTT.